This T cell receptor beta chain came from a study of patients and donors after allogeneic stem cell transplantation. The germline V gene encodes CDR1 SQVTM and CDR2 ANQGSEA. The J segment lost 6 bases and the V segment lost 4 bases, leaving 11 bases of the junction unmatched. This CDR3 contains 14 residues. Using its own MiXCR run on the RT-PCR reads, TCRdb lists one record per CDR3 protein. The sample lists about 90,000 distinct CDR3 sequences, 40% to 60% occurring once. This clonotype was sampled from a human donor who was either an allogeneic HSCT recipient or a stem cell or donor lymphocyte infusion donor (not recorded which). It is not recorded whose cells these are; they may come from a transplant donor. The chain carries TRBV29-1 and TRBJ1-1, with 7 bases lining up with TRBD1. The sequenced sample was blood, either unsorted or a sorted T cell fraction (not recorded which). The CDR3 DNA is TGCAGCGTTGCCCAGCAGGGGGTACGCGCTGAAGCTTTCTTT. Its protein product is CSVAQQGVRAEAFF.